This T cell receptor (beta chain) comes out of a study of regulatory T cells in long-lasting Graves disease. Time point in this sample: persistent/refractory GD, antithyroid drugs over 5 years with positive TRAb. There was RNA extracted from PBMCs, and the TCR library was made from it. This clonotype occurred many times. Building of the TCR beta libraries involved iRepertoire HTBI primers and Arm-PCR of CDR3 regions. One entry per CDR3 protein, called by TCRdb with MiXCR from the multiplex PCR reads. This sample yields approximately 400,000 distinct CDR3 sequences, of which about 23% are seen a single time; approximately 27% belongs to the top ten. This specimen was peripheral blood mononuclear cells (PBMCs), taken when the disease was refractory, from a patient treated with antithyroid drugs. This receptor was obtained from a woman in her forties with Graves disease.

The CDR3 DNA sequence: TGTGCCAGCAGCTCCTATGCGACCGGGGAGCTGTTTTTT. It translates to CASSSYATGELFF. The chain recombines TRBV12-3 or TRBV12-4 with TRBJ2-2; D not certain. Trimming took off 6 bases at V and 5 bases at J, with 10 bases between the two ends. This CDR3 region has 13 residues.